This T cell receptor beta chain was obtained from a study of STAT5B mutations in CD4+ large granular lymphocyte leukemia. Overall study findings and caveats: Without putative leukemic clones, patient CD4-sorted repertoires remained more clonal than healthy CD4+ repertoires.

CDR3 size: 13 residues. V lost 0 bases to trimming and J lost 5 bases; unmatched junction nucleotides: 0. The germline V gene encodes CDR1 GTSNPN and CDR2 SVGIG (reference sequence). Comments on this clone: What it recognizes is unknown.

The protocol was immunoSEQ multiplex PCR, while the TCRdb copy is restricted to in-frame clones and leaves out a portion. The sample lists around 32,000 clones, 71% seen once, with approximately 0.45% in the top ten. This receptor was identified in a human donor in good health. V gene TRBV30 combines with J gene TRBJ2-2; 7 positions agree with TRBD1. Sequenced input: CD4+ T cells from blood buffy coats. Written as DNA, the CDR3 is TGTGCCTGGAGTGTACAGGGGACCGGGGAGCTGTTTTTT. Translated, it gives CAWSVQGTGELFF.